This T cell receptor (beta chain) comes out of a study of molecular identifiers for immune sequencing clone quantification (dated by TCRdb to between 2017 and 2018). Background for the entire study: For a replicate experiment, RNA from roughly 20,000 or 100,000 naive CD8 T cells was divided into five aliquots, and four of the five aliquots were sequenced. This methods study benchmarked molecular-identifier clustering-based TCR repertoire sequencing (MIDCIRS) and TCR RNA copy counting, using CD8 T cells to do so. The paper as a whole reports these results and caveats: The naive libraries included spiked-in Jurkat TCR RNA (roughly 11 copies' worth), and this RNA is not part of the donor repertoire. In CMV-specific effector cells, over 99% of molecules were held by clones above 20 RNA copies, whereas under 1% of molecules were held by such clones in naive cells. Identical TCR molecules sharing a barcode could cause highly expanded clone sizes to be underestimated. Modeling indicated 2.5 to 3 TCR RNA copies recovered per cell, compared with around 10 by digital PCR, which implies a capture efficiency of around 31%. Spiked-in Jurkat TCR RNA equal to a single cell's worth was reported to be detectable even within 1,100,000 naive CD8 T cells. Without barcode sub-clustering, chimeric consensus sequences inflated TCR diversity; chimeras reached as high as 47%.

The CDR3 runs 16 residues from the cysteine to the phenylalanine. This entry keeps only the CDR3 DNA: 48 bases, framed from base 1. Trimming takes 0 bases from V and 1 base from J, and the germline ends sit 12 bases apart. The germline V gene provides CDR1 LGHNA and CDR2 YSLEER. Libraries were made using PCR. TCRdb names Illumina HiSeq 4000 as the instrument used. Bulk TCR libraries were made following a previously described method, with the TCR primers given in Table S5. The Qiagen AllPrep DNA/RNA kit was used to purify total RNA. Before analysis, reads from multiple sequencing runs of one library were combined. For the original study's pipeline: Reads were retained only if their TCR constant sequence matched exactly, and those retained reads were trimmed to 150 nt and grouped according to their 12-nt molecular barcodes. Reads in each barcode group were sub-clustered using a 15% Levenshtein threshold, and a quality-weighted consensus sequence was built for each RNA molecule. Non-functional sequences were excluded, and lower-count sequences lying one edit away from another sequence were also excluded. Based on fitting two negative binomial distributions, any barcode sub-cluster with under 20% of the maximum read count was discarded. TCRdb trimmed public reads at Q25 via fastp, called clones via MiXCR and kept in-frame beta chains. CDR3 protein sequences are deduplicated, and each keeps its most common genes and DNA. The V and J calls and clone size come from TCRdb's table, not from the authors' own analysis. Across this sample there are 490,000 or so distinct CDR3 sequences, with around a fifth seen only once. In total, the top ten clones hold roughly 0.81% of the sample.

Naive CD8 T cell libraries were made from around 18,000 to 910,000 sorted cells using 10%, 30% or 50% of purified RNA. Naive CD8 T cells, defined as CD8+CD4-CCR7+CD45RA+, were FACS-sorted into RLT Plus buffer on a BD FACSAria II. To test detection sensitivity, Jurkat RNA equivalent to roughly eleven TCR copies was spiked into samples of about 18,000-1,000,000 naive CD8 T cells. Enrichment of CD8 T cells was performed with RosetteSep CD8+ T Cell Enrichment Cocktail and Ficoll-Paque, after which ACK red cell lysis was carried out. This clonotype was seen repeatedly, ten times or more. Its antigen target is currently unknown. It has no much larger one-base neighbor in the sample; base qualities were not kept.

The chain was built from TRBV4-3 and TRBJ2-5; no D gene can be assigned with confidence. This sequence was found in a human donor in good health. Some libraries in this study had Jurkat cell RNA spiked in. Input material: naive CD8+ T cells from blood, with Jurkat cell RNA spiked in. The cell subset or site label, as the study defines it: FACS-sorted CD8+CD4-CCR7+CD45RA+ naive T cells. The CDR3 corresponds to CASSQDFFSAQETQYF. The nucleotides are TGCGCCAGCAGCCAAGATTTCTTCAGTGCCCAAGAGACCCAGTACTTC.